This T cell receptor (beta chain) was recorded in a study of patients and donors after allogeneic stem cell transplantation. The V gene's germline CDR1 is MNHEY and CDR2 SMNVEV (reference sequence). V gave up 1 base and J gave up 5 bases, with 8 bases separating them. The CDR3 is 13 amino acids. MiXCR, applied by TCRdb to the RT-PCR reads, yields one record per CDR3 protein. Among approximately 140,000 distinct CDR3 sequences, about a third were seen once, and the ten largest hold about 50%. The receptor was derived from a human donor who was either an allogeneic HSCT recipient or a stem cell or donor lymphocyte infusion donor (not recorded which). It is not recorded whose cells these are; they may come from a transplant donor. This chain uses TRBV27 with TRBJ1-1; possibly TRBD1 for D (5 bases). Sequenced sample: blood, either unsorted or a sorted T cell fraction (not recorded which). CDR3 DNA: TGTGCCAGCAGTTTATTCCCAGGGACTGAAGCTTTCTTT. Translating gives CASSLFPGTEAFF.